A single sample is the source of the 9 T cell receptor beta chains below, sequenced in a study of T-cell memory formation after mild COVID-19. MiXCR, run by TCRdb on the 5' RACE reads, gives a single entry per CDR3 protein. The sample includes roughly 600,000 distinct CDR3 sequences, more than 15% of them seen just once. Source material: PBMCs or a T cell subset sorted from them (not recorded which). The receptor set was obtained from an adult woman who had mild COVID-19 (a few samples of this study predate the infection). Cell type and time point are not known.

The chain joins TRBV3-1 to TRBJ2-5, with 7 bases fitting TRBD2. This CDR3 region has 18 residues. Germline trimming cut 1 base from V and 5 bases from J; bases unmatched to any gene: 16. CDR1 is LGHDT, CDR2 YNNKEL, per germline (reference sequence). CDR3 region: CASSQVTGLDLLAETQYF. As DNA, the CDR3 is TGTGCCAGCAGCCAAGTCACAGGACTAGATCTTCTCGCCGAGACCCAGTACTTC.

The chain joins TRBV6-5 to TRBJ2-7; 8 bases agree with TRBD1. Unmatched junction bases numbered 1, after V lost 0 bases and J lost 0 bases. CDR3 size: 15 residues. The germline V gene has CDR1 MNHEY and CDR2 SVGAGI. CDR3 loop: CASSYSGQDSYEQYF. CDR3 DNA: TGTGCCAGCAGTTACTCGGGACAGGACTCCTACGAGCAGTACTTC.

The V and J genes are TRBV12-3 or TRBV12-4 and TRBJ1-1; D possibly corresponds to TRBD1 (5 bases). This CDR3 comprises 14 residues. The V gene lost 5 bases and the J gene lost 2 bases, with 12 bases spanning the gap. The DNA of the CDR3 is TGTGCCAGCAGTCCACAGGAGAGAAACACTGAAGCTTTCTTT. Translating gives CASSPQERNTEAFF.

A few counts support this clonotype. This chain connects TRBV18 to TRBJ2-5, with 7 bases fitting TRBD2. The CDR3 is 15 residues long. J gave up 5 bases and V 2 bases, and 8 bases lay outside the gene matches. CDR1 is KGHSH and CDR2 is LQKENI in the germline V gene. CDR3 sequence reads: CASSPRIQRDETQYF. CDR3 nucleotide sequence: TGTGCCAGCTCACCAAGGATCCAGCGGGACGAGACCCAGTACTTC.

The chain couples TRBV20-1 to TRBJ1-1; D unresolved. CDR1 is DFQATT, CDR2 SNEGSKA, per germline (reference sequence). Trimming removed 5 bases at V and 1 base at J, with 20 bases between. This CDR3 has 16 amino acids. The CDR3 coding sequence is TGCAGTGCTTATCAAGATGGCCAGCTAGCGAACACTGAAGCTTTCTTT. Translated, it gives CSAYQDGQLANTEAFF.

The table lists this clonotype with many counts. This sequence joins TRBV24-1 and TRBJ2-3; D uncertain. The CDR3 totals 17 residues. CDR1 is KGHDR and CDR2 is SFDVKD in the germline V gene. V was shortened by 0 bases and J by 4 bases, with 16 bases between the two germline ends. CDR3 loop: CATSDLPGNVAPDTQYF. CDR3 DNA: TGTGCCACCAGTGATTTGCCCGGAAATGTAGCCCCAGATACGCAGTATTTT.

This clonotype was detected only a few times. The chain has TRBV12-3 or TRBV12-4 and TRBJ1-5, with D unresolved. The CDR3 spans 14 residues. Trimming stripped 3 bases from V and 7 bases from J, with 13 bases between. This chain's CDR3 is CASSLIVKEQPQHF. The CDR3 region has the DNA TGTGCCAGCAGTTTGATCGTGAAGGAGCAGCCCCAGCATTTT.

The sample holds a few counts of this clonotype. Written as DNA, the CDR3 is TGTGCCAGCAGTTTCCCCGGGACATCGTACTACGAGCAGTACTTC. Translated, it gives CASSFPGTSYYEQYF. V is TRBV12-3 or TRBV12-4 and J is TRBJ2-7, with D tentatively TRBD1 (6 bases). The CDR3 covers 15 residues. V was shortened by 3 bases and J by 3 bases, with 15 bases between the two germline ends.

This clonotype appeared a few times. This chain connects TRBV7-9 to TRBJ2-1, with a possible D match to TRBD2 (5 bases). This CDR3 is 12 amino acids long. V lost 10 bases, J lost 8 bases, and 15 bases lay in between. The germline CDR1 and CDR2 sequences are SEHNR and FQNEAQ (reference sequence). Written as DNA, the CDR3 is TGTGCCAAGAGCACTAGTACCGATGAGCAGTTCTTC. It encodes CAKSTSTDEQFF. Supplemented by reference TRBV7-9 and TRBJ2-1, the full variable domain reads DTGVSQNPRHKITKRGQNVTFRCDPISEHNRLYWYRQTLGQGPEFLTYFQNEAQLEKSRLLSDRFSAERPKGSFSTLEIQRTEQGDSAMYLCAKSTSTDEQFFGPGTRLTVL.